What follows is one T cell receptor (beta chain) and its context. Its antigen remains unidentified. The CDR3 extends over 15 amino acids. Germline loops: CDR1 SGHTA, CDR2 FQGNSA. V trimming: 3 bases; J trimming: 4 bases; junction bases outside the gene matches: 5. The entry originates in a study of OX40 agonist ivuxolimab in advanced cancers. For the study at large: Partial responses were observed in three patients, of whom one had hepatocellular carcinoma and two had cutaneous melanoma. General study points: Researchers did not establish what antigens the expanded peripheral T cells target.

TCRdb's copy holds only in-frame clones and misses some; the assay was immunoSEQ multiplex PCR. The sample lists around 68,000 clones, roughly 86% occurring once. This sequence joins TRBV7-2 and TRBJ2-2; 7 bases map to TRBD1. This clonotype originated in an adult with an advanced solid tumor such as melanoma, head and neck, liver or kidney cancer. The sample in question was CD4+ or CD8+ T cells sorted from blood, obtained in a trial of the OX40 agonist ivuxolimab. The CDR3 DNA is TGTGCCAGCAGCTTGGGGGACAGAGGCACCGGGGAGCTGTTTTTT. Translation gives CASSLGDRGTGELFF. Combining the CDR3 with reference TRBV7-2 and TRBJ2-2 gives the whole variable domain GAGVSQSPSNKVTEKGKDVELRCDPISGHTALYWYRQSLGQGLEFLIYFQGNSAPDKSGLPSDRFSAERTGGSVSTLTIQRTQQEDSAVYLCASSLGDRGTGELFFGEGSRLTVL.